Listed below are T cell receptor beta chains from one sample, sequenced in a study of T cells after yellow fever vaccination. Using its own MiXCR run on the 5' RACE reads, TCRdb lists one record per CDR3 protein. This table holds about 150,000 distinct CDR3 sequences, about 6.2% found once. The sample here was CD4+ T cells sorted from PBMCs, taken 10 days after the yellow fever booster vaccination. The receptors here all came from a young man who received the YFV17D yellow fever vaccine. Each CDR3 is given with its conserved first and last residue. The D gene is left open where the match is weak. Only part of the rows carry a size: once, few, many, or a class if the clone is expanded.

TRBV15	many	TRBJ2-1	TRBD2	TGTGCCACCAGCAGGTCTCCTAGCGGGAGTGGCAATGAGCAGTTCTTC	CATSRSPSGSGNEQFF
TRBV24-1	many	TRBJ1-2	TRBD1	TGTGCCACCAGTGACCCCGGGACAGATGATCGCTACACCTTC	CATSDPGTDDRYTF
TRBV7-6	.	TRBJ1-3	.	TGTGCCAGCAGCTTTTCCTCAGGGACTGGAAACACCATATATTTT	CASSFSSGTGNTIYF
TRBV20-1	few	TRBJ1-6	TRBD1	TGCAGTGCTAGACGACAGGGCCATAATTCACCCCTCCACTTT	CSARRQGHNSPLHF
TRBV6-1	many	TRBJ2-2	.	TGTGCCAGCGATCTAACAGGAAACACCGGGGAGCTGTTTTTT	CASDLTGNTGELFF
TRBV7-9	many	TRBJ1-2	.	TGTGCCAGCAGCTTAGCTGTATTGGATGGCTACACCTTC	CASSLAVLDGYTF
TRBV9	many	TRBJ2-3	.	TGTGCCAGCAGCATGACGGGACAAAAAGATACGCAGTATTTT	CASSMTGQKDTQYF
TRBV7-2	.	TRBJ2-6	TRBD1	TGTGCCAGCAGCATCACAGGGGCCTCTGGGGCCAACGTCCTGACTTTC	CASSITGASGANVLTF
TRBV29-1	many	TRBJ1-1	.	TGCAGCGTGGGTACACAGAACACTGAAGCTTTCTTT	CSVGTQNTEAFF
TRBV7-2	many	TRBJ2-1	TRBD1	TGTGCCAGCAGCTTGGACAGGGCCTCCTACAATGAGCAGTTCTTC	CASSLDRASYNEQFF
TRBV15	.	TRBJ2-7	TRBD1	TGTGCCACCAGTTCCGGGACAGGGGGGACCTACGAGCAGTACTTC	CATSSGTGGTYEQYF
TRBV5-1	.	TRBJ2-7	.	TGCGCCAGCAGCTTGGAACGGGCAGGGCCTTACGAGCAGTACTTC	CASSLERAGPYEQYF
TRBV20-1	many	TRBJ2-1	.	TGCAGTGCTGACCACAATGAGCAGTTCTTC	CSADHNEQFF
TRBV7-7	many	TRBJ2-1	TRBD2	TGTGCTAGCAGCCTGGGACTAGCGGGAGTGAGTGAGCAGTTCTTC	CASSLGLAGVSEQFF
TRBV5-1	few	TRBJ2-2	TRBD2	TGCGCCAGCAGCTTCCTAGCGGGAGGGAACACCGGGGAGCTGTTTTTT	CASSFLAGGNTGELFF
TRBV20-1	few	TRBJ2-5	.	TGCAGTGCACCGCAGGAGGTTTCCAAAGAGACCCAGTACTTC	CSAPQEVSKETQYF
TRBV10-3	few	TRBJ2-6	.	TGTGCCATCAGTGAGTCGGACGGCTCTGGGGCCAACGTCCTGACTTTC	CAISESDGSGANVLTF
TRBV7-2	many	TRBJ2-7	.	TGTGCCAGCAGCTTACGCGGTCCTCCAAGGGACTACGAGCAGTACTTC	CASSLRGPPRDYEQYF
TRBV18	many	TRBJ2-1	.	TGTGCCAGCTCACCCGGAGCTAGGGGGTCCTACAATGAGCAGTTCTTC	CASSPGARGSYNEQFF
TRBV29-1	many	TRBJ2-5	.	TGCAGCGTTGAGAAGCCTGGGGAGACCCAGTACTTC	CSVEKPGETQYF
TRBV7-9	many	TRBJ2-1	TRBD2	TGTGCCAGCAGCACAGACAGGGGCAGGACTAGCGGGAGGGGCAATGAGCAGTTCTTC	CASSTDRGRTSGRGNEQFF
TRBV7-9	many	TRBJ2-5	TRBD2	TGTGCCAGCAGCGCGAGCGGGAGTGAGACCCAGTACTTC	CASSASGSETQYF
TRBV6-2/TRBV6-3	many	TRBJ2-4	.	TGTGCCAGCAGTAACCACCGACCCCTGGGGATAGCCAAAAACATTCAGTACTTC	CASSNHRPLGIAKNIQYF
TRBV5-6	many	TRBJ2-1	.	TGTGCCAGCCGGCTGGGCGCGGGTCCTTACAATGAGCAGTTCTTC	CASRLGAGPYNEQFF
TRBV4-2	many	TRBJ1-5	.	TGTGCCAGCAGCCAAGATCTCGGGTGGAGGCCCCAGCATTTT	CASSQDLGWRPQHF
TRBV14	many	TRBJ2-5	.	TGTGCCAGCAGCCAATACGTACAAGAGACCCAGTACTTC	CASSQYVQETQYF
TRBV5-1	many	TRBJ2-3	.	TGCGCCAGCAGCGTTCCGGGGACGACAGATACGCAGTATTTT	CASSVPGTTDTQYF
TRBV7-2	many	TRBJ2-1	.	TGTGCCAGCAGCTTAGGACCGACGATCTACAATGAGCAGTTCTTC	CASSLGPTIYNEQFF
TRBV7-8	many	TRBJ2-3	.	TGTGCCAGCAGCTTAGTTCGGCAGTTTGGCACAGATACGCAGTATTTT	CASSLVRQFGTDTQYF
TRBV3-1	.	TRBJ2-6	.	TGTGCCACCAGCCAAGATGTAAGGGGTCCCTCTGGGGCCAACGTCCTGACTTTC	CATSQDVRGPSGANVLTF
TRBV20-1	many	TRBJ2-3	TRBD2	TGCAGTGCTCTCGCGGGAGTGTCAGATACGCAGTATTTT	CSALAGVSDTQYF
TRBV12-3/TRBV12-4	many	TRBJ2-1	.	TGTGCCAGCAGTTTCGGCGGGGCCCACTACAATGAGCAGTTCTTC	CASSFGGAHYNEQFF
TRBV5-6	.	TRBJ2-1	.	TGTGCCAGCAGCGTAGCGAGGGAGCAGTTCTTC	CASSVAREQFF
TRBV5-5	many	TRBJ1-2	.	TGTGCCAGCAGCTTGAACCAGGACCTCCATGGCTACACCTTC	CASSLNQDLHGYTF
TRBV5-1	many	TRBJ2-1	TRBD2	TGCGCCAGCAGCTTGGTGTCTAGCGGATACAATGAGCAGTTCTTC	CASSLVSSGYNEQFF
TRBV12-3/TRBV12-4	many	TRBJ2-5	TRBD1	TGTGCCAGCAGCCCCTCCGGGACAGGGTACGGGACCCAGTACTTC	CASSPSGTGYGTQYF
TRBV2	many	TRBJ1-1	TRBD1	TGTGCCAGCAGCCGATCTAATCAGGGGACAGGAGAAGCTTTCTTT	CASSRSNQGTGEAFF
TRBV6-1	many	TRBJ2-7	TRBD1	TGTGCCAGCAGCTCCGGGACAGGGGTTTACGAGCAGTACTTC	CASSSGTGVYEQYF
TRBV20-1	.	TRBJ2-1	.	TGCAGTGCTCGGATCCTCGGGACGGAGGTTAAAGGCTCCTACAATGAGCAGTTCTTC	CSARILGTEVKGSYNEQFF
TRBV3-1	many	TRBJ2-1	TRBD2	TGTGCCAGCAGCAAAGTCGGGACTAGCGGTAAGAATGAGCAGTTCTTC	CASSKVGTSGKNEQFF
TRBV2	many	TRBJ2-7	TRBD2	TGTGCCAGCAGTGAACGAGTAGCGGGAGGGAAGGAGCAGTACTTC	CASSERVAGGKEQYF
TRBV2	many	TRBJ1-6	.	TGTGCCAGCAGTGACAGGGGTCCGAATTCACCCCTCCACTTT	CASSDRGPNSPLHF
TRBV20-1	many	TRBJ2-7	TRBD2	TGCAGTGCTAGTCTAGCGGGAGTTCCCGAGCAGTACTTC	CSASLAGVPEQYF
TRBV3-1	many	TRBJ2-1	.	TGTGCCAGCAGCCAAGTTCAGGGCGGTGGTGAGCAGTTCTTC	CASSQVQGGGEQFF
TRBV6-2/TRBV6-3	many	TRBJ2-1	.	TGTGCCAGCAGTTACCCAGGCTACGATGGGCAGTTCTTC	CASSYPGYDGQFF
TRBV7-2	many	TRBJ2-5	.	TGTGCCAGCAGCTACGGGGGTGTGGAGACCCAGTACTTC	CASSYGGVETQYF
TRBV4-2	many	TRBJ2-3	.	TGTGCCAGCAGCCAGGGGATGGGCACAGATACGCAGTATTTT	CASSQGMGTDTQYF
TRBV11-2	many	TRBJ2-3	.	TGTGCCAGCAGCTTAGACATCGCCACTAGCACAGATACGCAGTATTTT	CASSLDIATSTDTQYF
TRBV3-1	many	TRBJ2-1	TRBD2	TGTGCCAGCAGCCCCTCCTCGGGACTAGCGGGGCGTGAGCAGTTCTTC	CASSPSSGLAGREQFF
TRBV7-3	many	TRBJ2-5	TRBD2	TGTGCCAGCAGCCTTAGCGGGGGGGACCAAGAGACCCAGTACTTC	CASSLSGGDQETQYF
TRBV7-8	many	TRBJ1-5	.	TGTGCCAGCAGCTTAGTGTCTGAGACCGCGTTTTTTAGCAATCAGCCCCAGCATTTT	CASSLVSETAFFSNQPQHF
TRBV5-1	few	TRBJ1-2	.	TGCGCCAGCAGCTTGCGAGCCGACGCTAACTATGGCTACACCTTC	CASSLRADANYGYTF